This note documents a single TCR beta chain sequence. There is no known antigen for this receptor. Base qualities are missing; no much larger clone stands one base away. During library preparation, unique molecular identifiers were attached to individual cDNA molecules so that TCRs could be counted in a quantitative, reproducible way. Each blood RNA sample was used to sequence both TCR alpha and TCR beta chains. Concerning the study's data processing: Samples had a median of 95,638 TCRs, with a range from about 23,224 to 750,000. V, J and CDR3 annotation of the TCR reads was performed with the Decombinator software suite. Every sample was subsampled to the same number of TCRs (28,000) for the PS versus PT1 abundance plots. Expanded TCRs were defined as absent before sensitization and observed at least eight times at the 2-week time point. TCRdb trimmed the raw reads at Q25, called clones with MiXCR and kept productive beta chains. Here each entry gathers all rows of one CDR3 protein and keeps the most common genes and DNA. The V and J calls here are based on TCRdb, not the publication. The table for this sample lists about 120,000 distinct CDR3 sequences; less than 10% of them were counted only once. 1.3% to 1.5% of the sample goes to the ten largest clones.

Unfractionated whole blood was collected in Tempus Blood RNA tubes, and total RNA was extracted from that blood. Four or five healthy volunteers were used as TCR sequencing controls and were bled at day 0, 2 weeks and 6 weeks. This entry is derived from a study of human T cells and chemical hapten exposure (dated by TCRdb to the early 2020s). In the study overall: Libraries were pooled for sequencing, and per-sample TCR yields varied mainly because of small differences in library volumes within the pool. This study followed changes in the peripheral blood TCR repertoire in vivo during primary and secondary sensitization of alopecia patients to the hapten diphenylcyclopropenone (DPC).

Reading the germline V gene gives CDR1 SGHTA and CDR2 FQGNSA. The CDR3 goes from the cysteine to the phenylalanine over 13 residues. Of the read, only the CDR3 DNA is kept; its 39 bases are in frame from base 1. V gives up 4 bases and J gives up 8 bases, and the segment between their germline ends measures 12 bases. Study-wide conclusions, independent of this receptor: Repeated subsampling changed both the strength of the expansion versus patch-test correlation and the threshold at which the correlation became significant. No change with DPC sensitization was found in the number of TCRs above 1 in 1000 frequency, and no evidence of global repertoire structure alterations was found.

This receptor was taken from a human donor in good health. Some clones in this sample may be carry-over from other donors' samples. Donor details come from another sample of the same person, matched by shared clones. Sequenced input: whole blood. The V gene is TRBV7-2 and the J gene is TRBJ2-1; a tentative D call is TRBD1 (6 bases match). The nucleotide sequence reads TGTGCCAGCAGCTCAGGACAGAACGATGAGCAGTTCTTC. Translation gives CASSSGQNDEQFF.